One sample yielded the 10 T cell receptor beta chains listed below, sequenced in a study of CD8 T cells in ankylosing spondylitis. TCRdb analysed the 5' RACE reads with MiXCR anew, one entry per CDR3 protein. The sample lists about 250,000 distinct CDR3 sequences, about 10% seen once, with 2.6% in the top ten. Sequencing was done on a sample of blood, either unsorted or a sorted T cell fraction (not recorded which). The source of these receptors is a male donor with ankylosing spondylitis or in good health (not recorded which).

This clonotype was seen ten or more times. The J gene is TRBJ1-2, the V gene TRBV20-1; D gene ambiguous. CDR1 and CDR2 from the germline V gene are DFQATT and SNEGSKA (reference sequence). With 7 bases removed from V and 2 bases from J, the gap between germline ends came to 8 bases. CDR3 size: 11 residues. CDR3 sequence: CSVRGNYGYTF. In DNA, the CDR3 is TGCAGTGTCCGGGGAAACTATGGCTACACCTTC.

This clonotype turned up a few times. The J gene is TRBJ2-7, the V gene TRBV3-1; 10 bases fit TRBD1. The CDR3 covers 14 residues. V gave up 4 bases and J gave up 7 bases; unmatched junction bases: 7. Germline loops: CDR1 LGHDT, CDR2 YNNKEL (reference sequence). In DNA, the CDR3 is TGTGCCAGCAGCCGGGACAGGGGTCTGGAGGAGCAGTACTTC. Encoded protein: CASSRDRGLEEQYF.

This clonotype occurred many times. V and J are TRBV20-1 and TRBJ2-1; 10 bases are shared with TRBD2. The CDR3 length is 16 residues. The J segment lost 7 bases and the V segment lost 2 bases, leaving 11 bases of the junction unmatched. Germline V lookup: CDR1 DFQATT, CDR2 SNEGSKA (reference sequence). The CDR3 DNA follows: TGCAGTGCTAGATCAGGGACTAGCGCACTCTTGAATGAGCAGTTCTTC. Protein product: CSARSGTSALLNEQFF.

About this clonotype: A much larger clone differs by one base, so this may be a read error. The chain uses TRBV5-1 and TRBJ2-2; TRBD2 matches at 7 bases. V lost 3 bases to trimming and J lost 7 bases; unmatched junction nucleotides: 9. The germline CDR1 and CDR2 sequences are SGHRS and YFSETQ. The CDR3 sequence is 15 residues long. CDR3 nucleotides: TGCGCCAGCAGCTCTGGACTAGGCGGTGTCGGGGAGCTGTTTTTT. This gives the protein CASSSGLGGVGELFF. Based on the CDR3 plus reference TRBV5-1 and TRBJ2-2, the full variable domain is KAGVTQTPRYLIKTRGQQVTLSCSPISGHRSVSWYQQTPGQGLQFLFEYFSETQRNKGNFPGRFSGRQFSNSRSEMNVSTLELGDSALYLCASSSGLGGVGELFFGEGSRLTVL.

In its sample, this clonotype was seen many times. V gene TRBV5-1 combines with J gene TRBJ2-3, with 7 bases identical to TRBD1. After removal of 3 bases from V and 2 bases from J, the junction contained 9 bases not matched to a gene. Germline V gene data show CDR1 as SGHRS and CDR2 as YFSETQ. The length of the CDR3 is 16 residues. DNA for the CDR3: TGCGCCAGCAGCTCCCCTGAGACAGGGATCACAGATACGCAGTATTTT. This sequence encodes CASSSPETGITDTQYF.

In its sample, this clonotype was seen many times. The chain links TRBV27 to TRBJ1-1; D possibly corresponds to TRBD1 (6 bases). Germline-derived CDR1 and CDR2 are MNHEY and SMNVEV (reference sequence). This CDR3 has 13 amino acids. V shed 6 bases and J shed 5 bases, with 13 bases lying between them. The CDR3 bases are TGTGCCAGCAGGGAAACAGGGAAGACTGAAGCTTTCTTT. This codes for CASRETGKTEAFF.

This clonotype was picked up many times. This chain connects TRBV7-8 to TRBJ2-1; 11 positions agree with TRBD2. This CDR3 has 15 residues. V was clipped by 4 bases and J by 8 bases; unmatched bases: 7. Germline V gives CDR1 SGHVS, CDR2 FQNEAQ. The CDR3 nucleotides are TGTGCCAGCAGCTATCTAGCGGGAGGTGTAGATGAGCAGTTCTTC. Residues: CASSYLAGGVDEQFF.

This clonotype appeared many times. The rearrangement uses TRBV11-2 and TRBJ2-3, with no clear D. CDR1 and CDR2 from the germline V gene are SGHAT and FQNNGV. This CDR3 is built from 13 residues. V dropped 0 bases and J dropped 1 base, with 2 bases sitting between them. The CDR3 DNA follows: TGTGCCAGCAGCTTAGAGGGCACAGATACGCAGTATTTT. Residues: CASSLEGTDTQYF.

This clonotype was recorded many times. The V gene is TRBV10-3, the J gene TRBJ2-2, with 11 bases fitting TRBD1. The CDR3 runs to 15 residues. Per the germline V gene, CDR1 is ENHRY and CDR2 is SYGVKD. J gave up 4 bases and V 10 bases, and 8 bases lay outside the gene matches. The CDR3 DNA follows: TGTGCCAGCACCGGACAGGGGGCAATCACCGGGGAGCTGTTTTTT. Its translation: CASTGQGAITGELFF.

This clonotype came up many times. The chain couples TRBV4-2 to TRBJ2-3, with TRBD2 matching 8 bases. This CDR3 is built from 16 residues. V lost 4 bases to trimming and J lost 3 bases; unmatched junction nucleotides: 9. Per germline, CDR1 LGHNA and CDR2 YNFKEQ. The CDR3 nucleotides are TGTGCCAGCAGCCCATTGGGACTAGGGATTACAGATACGCAGTATTTT. Translation gives CASSPLGLGITDTQYF.